This is a list of T cell receptor beta chains from one sample in a study of PD-1 blockade in classical Hodgkin lymphoma. Assay: immunoSEQ multiplex PCR; the TCRdb copy retains only in-frame clones and omits some. The repertoire has about 18,000 clones, about nine tenths of them found once; the top ten carry around 13%. Sequenced here: peripheral blood mononuclear cells (PBMCs), sampled before the second cycle of nivolumab. The receptors here all came from a human donor with classical Hodgkin lymphoma. The CDR3 runs from the conserved cysteine through the conserved F or W. D genes are given only for firm matches. The size entry is marked missing in some rows and otherwise reads once, few, many or a size class.

v_call	cdr3_length	clone_size	d_call	j_call	cdr3_aa	cdr3_nt
TRBV29-1	14	-	-	TRBJ1-2	CSGETATGDYGYTF	TGCAGCGGTGAAACAGCTACGGGTGACTATGGCTACACCTTC
TRBV7-9	14	-	TRBD1	TRBJ1-1	CASSLTGGNTEAFF	TGTGCCAGCAGCCTAACAGGGGGTAACACTGAAGCTTTCTTT
TRBV5-1	15	-	-	TRBJ2-3	CASSLGGASTDTQYF	TGCGCCAGCAGCTTGGGGGGGGCGAGCACAGATACGCAGTATTTT
TRBV2	16	large	-	TRBJ2-7	CASKTPWETATYEQYF	TGTGCCAGCAAAACCCCTTGGGAAACGGCTACCTACGAGCAGTACTTC
TRBV7-2	14	-	TRBD1	TRBJ2-7	CASSEDRLFYEQYF	TGTGCCAGCAGCGAGGACAGGTTGTTCTACGAGCAGTACTTC
TRBV6-5	13	-	-	TRBJ2-3	CASTEGGTDTQYF	TGTGCCAGCACGGAGGGGGGCACAGATACGCAGTATTTT
TRBV7-8	16	-	TRBD1	TRBJ2-7	CASSLAGQGFFYEQYF	TGTGCCAGCAGCTTAGCGGGACAGGGCTTTTTCTACGAGCAGTACTTC
TRBV6-6	14	-	-	TRBJ1-1	CASSYEALNTEAFF	TGTGCCAGCAGTTACGAGGCCTTGAACACTGAAGCTTTCTTT
TRBV6-5	13	-	-	TRBJ1-2	CASSYPGTNGYTF	TGTGCCAGCAGTTACCCCGGGACAAATGGCTACACCTTC
TRBV6-5	15	-	-	TRBJ2-7	CASSYLLGYSYEQYF	TGTGCCAGCAGTTACTTACTTGGATATAGCTACGAGCAGTACTTC
TRBV5-1	15	-	-	TRBJ2-1	CASSPSTISYNEQFF	TGCGCCAGCAGCCCCTCGACTATCTCCTACAATGAGCAGTTCTTC
TRBV5-1	14	-	-	TRBJ1-2	CASSLVQGIYGYTF	TGCGCCAGCAGCTTGGTTCAGGGTATCTATGGCTACACCTTC
TRBV30	14	-	-	TRBJ1-5	CAWSSWGSNQPQHF	TGTGCCTGGAGCTCTTGGGGAAGCAATCAGCCCCAGCATTTT
TRBV6-6	16	-	-	TRBJ1-4	CASSYRNGPLNEKLFF	TGTGCCAGCAGTTACCGTAACGGCCCGCTGAATGAAAAACTGTTTTTT
TRBV5-6	15	-	-	TRBJ2-7	CASSLERRILYEQYF	TGTGCCAGCAGCTTGGAACGGAGGATTCTCTACGAGCAGTACTTC
TRBV29-1	11	-	-	TRBJ1-1	CSVGGPDEAFF	TGCAGCGTGGGGGGGCCCGATGAAGCTTTCTTT
TRBV5-4	16	-	TRBD2	TRBJ2-5	CASSFPSGETQETQYF	TGTGCCAGCAGCTTCCCTAGCGGGGAGACTCAAGAGACCCAGTACTTC
TRBV6-5	11	once	-	TRBJ2-7	CASSGSYEQYF	TGTGCCAGCAGTGGCTCCTACGAGCAGTACTTC
TRBV5-1	14	-	-	TRBJ2-3	CASSLEQGTDTQYF	TGCGCCAGCAGCTTGGAACAGGGCACAGATACGCAGTATTTT
TRBV5-1	15	-	-	TRBJ1-3	CASSLDRGAGNTIYF	TGCGCCAGCAGCTTGGACCGGGGAGCGGGAAACACCATATATTTT
TRBV5-1	15	-	-	TRBJ1-4	CASSLAGTTNEKLFF	TGCGCCAGCAGCTTGGCGGGGACAACTAATGAAAAACTGTTTTTT
TRBV12-5	16	-	TRBD2	TRBJ2-1	CASGLVLRLADNEQFF	TGTGCTAGTGGTTTGGTACTTAGACTAGCGGACAATGAGCAGTTCTTC
TRBV6-5	12	-	-	TRBJ2-1	CASSGTYNEQFF	TGTGCCAGCAGCGGGACCTACAATGAGCAGTTCTTC
TRBV7-9	13	-	TRBD2	TRBJ2-5	CASSYSGGETQYF	TGTGCCAGCAGCTACAGCGGGGGGGAGACCCAGTACTTC
TRBV7-3	14	-	-	TRBJ1-1	CASSLTGSNTEAFF	TGTGCCAGCAGCTTAACTGGCTCGAACACTGAAGCTTTCTTT
TRBV5-1	16	-	TRBD2	TRBJ2-5	CASSSLPAGGRETQYF	TGCGCCAGCAGCTCGCTGCCAGCGGGGGGGCGGGAGACCCAGTACTTC
TRBV6-5	15	-	-	TRBJ2-7	CASSYGGAGSYEQYF	TGTGCCAGCAGTTACGGGGGTGCAGGTTCCTACGAGCAGTACTTC
TRBV7-9	16	once	TRBD2	TRBJ2-7	CASSLGLAGGLSEQYF	TGTGCCAGCAGCTTAGGATTAGCGGGGGGGCTCTCCGAGCAGTACTTC
TRBV11-2	17	-	-	TRBJ1-4	CASSFGKAGHINEKLFF	TGTGCCAGCAGCTTCGGAAAGGCTGGACACATTAATGAAAAACTGTTTTTT
TRBV7-9	11	-	-	TRBJ2-1	CASSFTYEQFF	TGTGCCAGCAGCTTTACTTATGAGCAGTTCTTC
TRBV5-4	12	few	-	TRBJ2-7	CASSLKGNEQYF	TGTGCCAGCAGCTTGAAGGGGAACGAGCAGTACTTC
TRBV7-9	14	few	-	TRBJ2-7	CASSLDIEAAEQYF	TGTGCCAGCAGCTTAGACATAGAGGCAGCCGAGCAGTACTTC
TRBV20-1	11	once	-	TRBJ1-2	CSARDLFRGNF	TGCAGTGCTAGAGATCTATTCAGGGGTAACTTC
TRBV5-1	14	few	-	TRBJ2-2	CASSLDGNTGELFF	TGCGCCAGCAGCTTGGACGGGAACACCGGGGAGCTGTTTTTT
TRBV6-6	14	once	-	TRBJ2-5	CASSYSNSQETQYF	TGTGCCAGCAGTTACTCGAACTCGCAAGAGACCCAGTACTTC
TRBV9	14	-	TRBD2	TRBJ2-7	CASSPGTTGYEQYF	TGTGCCAGCAGCCCCGGGACTACCGGCTACGAGCAGTACTTC
TRBV7-8	14	-	-	TRBJ2-3	CASSLVTFTDTQYF	TGTGCCAGCAGCTTAGTGACCTTCACAGATACGCAGTATTTT
TRBV7-9	14	-	-	TRBJ1-4	CASSLDSSNEKLFF	TGTGCCAGCAGCTTGGACAGCTCGAATGAAAAACTGTTTTTT
TRBV6-4	14	-	-	TRBJ2-7	CASIRSVYSYEQYF	TGTGCCAGCATCCGATCCGTGTATTCCTACGAGCAGTACTTC
TRBV5-5	15	-	-	TRBJ2-5	CASSLDGNGIGTQYF	TGTGCCAGCAGCTTGGACGGGAACGGGATCGGGACCCAGTACTTC